Listed below are T cell receptor beta chains from one sample, sequenced in a study of radiotherapy plus CTLA-4 blockade in lung cancer. Assay used: immunoSEQ multiplex PCR; TCRdb lists only in-frame clones, some missing. Of roughly 110,000 clones in the sample, 81% were seen once. The sample in question was peripheral blood, obtained from a patient treated with radiotherapy plus ipilimumab. The receptors derive from a human donor with non-small cell lung cancer that progressed on radiotherapy plus ipilimumab. Some clones in this sample may be carry-over from other donors' samples. The CDR3 runs from the conserved cysteine through the conserved F or W. A D gene is named only where the DNA matches it firmly. Some rows mark clone size as missing; the rest say once, few, many or name a class of expanded clone.

D gene	V gene	J gene	clone size	CDR3 DNA	CDR3 protein
NA	TRBV11-2	TRBJ2-3	NA	TGTGCCAGCAGCCAAGGTCTAGGGCCCACAGATACGCAGTATTTT	CASSQGLGPTDTQYF
TRBD1	TRBV7-9	TRBJ1-1	NA	TGTGCCAGCAGCCTACAGGGGGCTCTGAACACTGAAGCTTTCTTT	CASSLQGALNTEAFF
TRBD2	TRBV5-1	TRBJ2-7	NA	TGCGCCAGCAGCGCGGGGGACGAGCAGTACTTC	CASSAGDEQYF
NA	TRBV27	TRBJ2-7	NA	TGTGCCAGCAGTGCGGACAGTGCCCCCTACGAGCAGTACTTC	CASSADSAPYEQYF
TRBD1	TRBV7-9	TRBJ1-1	NA	TGTGCCAGCAGCTTAGAGGGGACAGGGGGGACTGAAGCTTTCTTT	CASSLEGTGGTEAFF
TRBD2	TRBV7-6	TRBJ2-3	NA	TGTGCCAGCAGCTCCAGACTAGCGGGGGGACCTTCAGATACGCAGTATTTT	CASSSRLAGGPSDTQYF
TRBD2	TRBV5-4	TRBJ2-7	NA	TGTGCCAGCAGCTTGGCTAGCGGGGGGGATTACTACGAGCAGTACTTC	CASSLASGGDYYEQYF
NA	TRBV19	TRBJ2-4	NA	TGTGCCAGTAGTACCCACGGGGTCAAAAACATTCAGTACTTC	CASSTHGVKNIQYF
NA	TRBV4-2	TRBJ1-3	NA	TGTGCCAGCAGCCAAGATGGCCAACGAGCTGGAAACACCATATATTTT	CASSQDGQRAGNTIYF
NA	TRBV15	TRBJ2-7	NA	TGTGCCACCAGCAGAGATGCAGGGGTGGGCGAGCAGTACTTC	CATSRDAGVGEQYF
NA	TRBV5-1	TRBJ1-2	NA	TGCGCCAGCACGAGAGGGGCAGGGGAGGTCTACACCTTC	CASTRGAGEVYTF
TRBD1	TRBV13	TRBJ2-2	NA	TGTGCCAGCAGCCCAGCCCCCGAGGGGGCCGTACCTCTTAGAGGCGGGGAGCTGTTTTTT	CASSPAPEGAVPLRGGELFF
NA	TRBV6-5	TRBJ1-6	NA	TGTGCCAGCAGTTACTCTTCGCGAGGGAACAATTCACCCCTCCACTTT	CASSYSSRGNNSPLHF
TRBD2	TRBV7-2	TRBJ2-3	NA	TGTGCCAGCAGCTATAGCGGGGGGGAAGATACGCAGTATTTT	CASSYSGGEDTQYF
NA	TRBV6-5	TRBJ2-6	NA	TGTGCCAGCAGCCGAGACAGCTCTGGGGCCAACGTCCTGACTTTC	CASSRDSSGANVLTF
NA	TRBV7-3	TRBJ1-1	NA	TGTGCCAGCAGCCTAATCGGAGGGACAACTGAAGCTTTCTTT	CASSLIGGTTEAFF
NA	TRBV9	TRBJ2-3	NA	TGTGCCAGCAGCGTAAGCACAGATACGCAGTATTTT	CASSVSTDTQYF
TRBD1	TRBV6-6	TRBJ1-5	NA	TGTGCCAGCAGTTTGACAGGGGGGAGTAATCAGCCCCAGCATTTT	CASSLTGGSNQPQHF
TRBD1	TRBV7-2	TRBJ2-7	NA	TGTGCCAGCAGCTTAGGGACAGGGGGGTGGGGCGAGCAGTACTTC	CASSLGTGGWGEQYF
TRBD1	TRBV12-5	TRBJ2-2	NA	TGTGCTAGTGGTTGGACAGGGTACGGGGAGCTGTTTTTT	CASGWTGYGELFF
NA	TRBV4-1	TRBJ1-3	NA	TGCGCCAGCAGCCAAGATGAGACGGATGGAAACACCATATATTTT	CASSQDETDGNTIYF
NA	TRBV9	TRBJ2-3	NA	TGTGCCAGCAGCGCCCCGGGCCGGTCGTGGACAGATACGCAGTATTTT	CASSAPGRSWTDTQYF
TRBD2	TRBV4-2	TRBJ2-7	once	TGTGCCAGCAGTCCCGGGACTAGAAATACTTACGAGCAGTACTTC	CASSPGTRNTYEQYF
NA	TRBV2	TRBJ2-6	few	TGTGCCAGCAGGACCAGCTCTGGGGCCAACGTCCTGACTTTC	CASRTSSGANVLTF
NA	TRBV7-2	TRBJ1-4	many	TGTGCCAGCAGCTCCTTACAGGGAGTATATGAAAAACTGTTTTTT	CASSSLQGVYEKLFF
TRBD1	TRBV7-2	TRBJ1-3	NA	TGTGCCAGCAGACCCGGGGACAGGGGAAACACCATATATTTT	CASRPGDRGNTIYF
NA	TRBV14	TRBJ1-2	NA	TGTGCCAGCAGCCCCGATGGTGTGGGGCGTACTGGCTACACCTTC	CASSPDGVGRTGYTF
NA	TRBV28	TRBJ2-7	NA	TGTGCCAGCAAGCGGTGGTACGAGCAGTACTTC	CASKRWYEQYF
NA	TRBV9	TRBJ1-3	NA	TGTGCCAGCAGCGTAGCGCAGGGTTGGTCTGGAAACACCATATATTTT	CASSVAQGWSGNTIYF
NA	TRBV6-6	TRBJ1-4	NA	TGTGCCAGCAGCCCTACGGGAGCCGCAACTAATGAAAAACTGTTTTTT	CASSPTGAATNEKLFF
NA	TRBV10-3	TRBJ2-1	NA	TGTGCCATCAGTGAGTCATATGAGCAGTTCTTC	CAISESYEQFF
NA	TRBV5-4	TRBJ1-1	once	TGTGCCAGCAGCTTGGACTTCTCTAGGGACACTGAAGCTTTCTTT	CASSLDFSRDTEAFF
TRBD1	TRBV5-1	TRBJ2-3	NA	TGCGCCAGCAGCTGGAGGACAGGGGGTAGCACAGATACGCAGTATTTT	CASSWRTGGSTDTQYF
TRBD1	TRBV4-2	TRBJ1-3	NA	TGTGCCAGCAGCCAAGCAATCGGACAGGGCTCTGGAAACACCATATATTTT	CASSQAIGQGSGNTIYF
NA	TRBV19	TRBJ1-1	NA	TGTGCCAGTAGTCCTAGGCTAGAACGACGGGGGGTCACTGAAGCTTTCTTT	CASSPRLERRGVTEAFF
NA	TRBV10-3	TRBJ2-5	NA	TGTGCCATCAGTGTCATCTTGGGGGAGACCCAGTACTTC	CAISVILGETQYF
TRBD1	TRBV9	TRBJ2-3	once	TGTGCCAGCAGCAGACAGGGGGCATGGAGCACAGATACGCAGTATTTT	CASSRQGAWSTDTQYF
NA	TRBV5-4	TRBJ2-3	NA	TGTGCCAGCAGCTCCAGGGTTAGTGTGTATTTT	CASSSRVSVYF
TRBD1	TRBV2	TRBJ1-5	NA	TGTGCCAGCAGTGAAGCGCGGGGACAGCGTAGCAATCAGCCCCAGCATTTT	CASSEARGQRSNQPQHF
TRBD2	TRBV11-3	TRBJ2-1	NA	TGTGCCAGCAGCCGAGATAGCGGGGGGTACAATGAGCAGTTCTTC	CASSRDSGGYNEQFF
TRBD1	TRBV11-2	TRBJ1-5	NA	TGTGCCAGCAGCTATACAGGGGGCTGGGATCAGCCCCAGCATTTT	CASSYTGGWDQPQHF
NA	TRBV7-2	TRBJ2-4	NA	TGTGCCAGCAGCTTAGCGCCAGCCCTGAAAAACATTCAGTACTTC	CASSLAPALKNIQYF
TRBD2	TRBV5-1	TRBJ2-5	NA	TGCGCCAGCAGCTTGGCTTATCTAGCGGGACAAGAGACCCAGTACTTC	CASSLAYLAGQETQYF
NA	TRBV9	TRBJ2-7	once	TGTGCCAGCAGCCCCACCGGGTCCCACTACGAGCAGTACTTC	CASSPTGSHYEQYF
NA	TRBV9	TRBJ2-1	NA	TGTGCCAGCAGCGTAGATCTGTTGAGCTCCTACAATGAGCAGTTCTTC	CASSVDLLSSYNEQFF